Following are 23 T cell receptor beta chains from one sample sequenced in a study of blood T cells in healthy people across ages. Primers used in a second PCR of roughly 6 to 12 cycles were a sample-barcoded 5' primer and a J-beta primer mix. TCRdb redid the calling of the 5' RACE reads with MiXCR, one entry per CDR3 protein. The table records 600,000 to 900,000 distinct CDR3 sequences, 20% to 30% of them present only once. These same records also appear under a second study, on T cells of mothers and their children.

The sequenced sample consisted of blood. These receptors were taken from a boy between 10 and 17 years old in good health.

This sequence joins TRBV20-1 and TRBJ1-5, with D possibly being TRBD1 (5 bases). CDR3 length equals 14 residues. V gave up 5 bases and J gave up 4 bases, with 15 bases separating them. Germline CDR1 is DFQATT and CDR2 is SNEGSKA (reference sequence). CDR3 coding DNA: TGCAGTGCTCCTCCCCCGCGGGGGAATCAGCCCCAGCATTTT. Its protein is CSAPPPRGNQPQHF.

In its sample, this clonotype was seen once. The CDR3: CASLQVSYNEQFF. The CDR3 coding sequence is TGTGCCAGCCTCCAAGTGTCCTACAATGAGCAGTTCTTC. The chain is built from TRBV5-6 and TRBJ2-1; D uncertain. From germline, CDR1 is SGHDT and CDR2 YYEEEE. The length of the CDR3 is 13 residues. Trimming took 7 bases from V and 1 from J, leaving 9 bases between them.

The chain employs TRBV15 and TRBJ2-7; D may correspond to TRBD1 or TRBD2 (5 bases each). Germline assignment: CDR1 LNHNV and CDR2 YYDKDF (reference sequence). V lost 3 bases to trimming and J lost 3 bases, with 15 bases between them. The CDR3 loop spans 15 amino acids. This chain's CDR3 is CATSSGAGTHYEQYF. The CDR3 DNA reads TGTGCCACCAGCAGTGGGGCCGGGACGCACTACGAGCAGTACTTC. Full variable domain (remainder filled in from reference TRBV15 and TRBJ2-7): DAMVIQNPRYQVTQFGKPVTLSCSQTLNHNVMYWYQQKSSQAPKLLFHYYDKDFNNEADTPDNFQSRRPNTSFCFLDIRSPGLGDTAMYLCATSSGAGTHYEQYFGPGTRLTVT.

This chain connects TRBV20-1 to TRBJ2-5; D perhaps matches TRBD2 (7 bases). CDR1 and CDR2 (germline): DFQATT, SNEGSKA (reference sequence). Deletions cut 6 bases from V and 5 bases from J, with 16 bases between. There are 13 residues in the CDR3. CDR3 amino acids: CSAFKGGQETQYF. The CDR3 DNA reads as TGCAGTGCCTTTAAGGGGGGGCAGGAGACCCAGTACTTC.

This clonotype occurred a few times. The chain joins TRBV5-1 to TRBJ2-1; 14 bases agree with TRBD2. Trimming removed 2 bases from V and 5 bases from J; junction bases left unmatched: 3. Germline CDR1 is SGHRS and CDR2 is YFSETQ. The CDR3 spans 16 residues. The CDR3: CASSFGLAGGNNEQFF. In DNA form, the CDR3 reads TGCGCCAGCAGCTTCGGACTAGCGGGGGGAAACAATGAGCAGTTCTTC.

The chain is built from TRBV18 and TRBJ2-5, with 9 bases that match TRBD1. V lost 2 bases and J lost 3; bases outside the gene matches: 4. The CDR3 spans 15 residues. CDR1 is KGHSH and CDR2 is LQKENI in the germline V gene. Here the CDR3 DNA reads TGTGCCAGCTCACCAAACAGGGGGCCTGAAGAGACCCAGTACTTC. This codes for CASSPNRGPEETQYF. Together with reference TRBV18 and TRBJ2-5, the CDR3 gives the full variable domain: NAGVMQNPRHLVRRRGQEARLRCSPMKGHSHVYWYRQLPEEGLKFMVYLQKENIIDESGMPKERFSAEFPKEGPSILRIQQVVRGDSAAYFCASSPNRGPEETQYFGPGTRLLVL.

The chain combines TRBV6-5 with TRBJ2-1; D is possibly TRBD1 (5 bases). The length of the CDR3 is 12 residues. The V gene lost 1 base and the J gene lost 8 bases, with 6 bases spanning the gap. Looked up from germline, CDR1 is MNHEY and CDR2 is SVGAGI. CDR3 DNA sequence: TGTGCCAGCAGTTACTGGGGCGATGAGCAGTTCTTC. This translates into CASSYWGDEQFF.

The CDR3 region is CASSASPDNEQFF. The CDR3 DNA follows: TGCGCCAGCAGCGCCAGCCCAGACAATGAGCAGTTCTTC. This sequence joins TRBV5-1 and TRBJ2-1; no reliable D call. The CDR3 sequence is 13 residues long. Trimming shortened V by 4 bases and J by 5 bases, and 10 bases separated the two germline ends. The germline V gene encodes CDR1 SGHRS and CDR2 YFSETQ.

The rearrangement links TRBV11-2 to TRBJ2-5; the D is unclear. The J call is in doubt because the DNA end fits TRBJ2-7 better. This CDR3 comprises 11 residues. Germline lookup yields CDR1 SGHAT and CDR2 FQNNGV. The CDR3 bases are TGTGCCAGCAGCTTTTGGGACGAGCAGTACTTC. It encodes CASSFWDEQYF.

The CDR3 protein is CASSYAQGTDASYEQYF. Written as DNA, the CDR3 is TGTGCCAGCAGTTACGCGCAGGGTACAGACGCTTCCTACGAGCAGTACTTC. V usage is TRBV6-5 and J usage is TRBJ2-7, with D possibly being TRBD1 (5 bases). V gave up 2 bases and J gave up 1 base, with 18 bases separating them. CDR3 length equals 17 residues. Germline values: CDR1 MNHEY, CDR2 SVGAGI.

This clonotype was found many times. The chain is built from TRBV11-2 and TRBJ2-1; tentatively, D is TRBD2 (5 bases). The CDR3 is 12 amino acids. CDR1 and CDR2 (germline): SGHAT, FQNNGV. The V gene lost 8 bases and the J gene lost 7 bases, with 12 bases spanning the gap. The CDR3 loop reads CASSQGSNEQFF. The CDR3 nucleotides read TGTGCCAGCTCGCAAGGGAGTAATGAGCAGTTCTTC.

The gene calls are TRBV19 and TRBJ1-2; possible D gene TRBD1, 5 bases. Germline V gives CDR1 LNHDA, CDR2 SQIVND (reference sequence). The CDR3 is made up of 14 amino acids. V was clipped by 3 bases and J by 4 bases, with 12 bases between them. As DNA, the CDR3 is TGTGCCAGTAGTATGGGTTCAGGGAGCTATGGCTACACCTTC. This gives the protein CASSMGSGSYGYTF.

V and J are TRBV6-2 or TRBV6-3 and TRBJ2-6; tentative D call: TRBD2 (6 bases). V lost 2 bases and J lost 0, with 8 bases in between. The CDR3 consists of 16 residues. Germline CDR1 reads MNHEY; CDR2 reads SVGEGT. CDR3 amino acids: CASSYLGSSGANVLTF. In DNA form, the CDR3 reads TGTGCCAGCAGTTACCTCGGGAGCTCTGGGGCCAACGTCCTGACTTTC.

The V and J genes are TRBV6-6 and TRBJ2-5; either TRBD1 or TRBD2 may supply D (5 bases each). The assigned J gene may be wrong: the sequence end matches TRBJ2-7 better. The V gene's germline CDR1 is MNHNY and CDR2 SVGAGI (reference sequence). The CDR3 loop spans 14 amino acids. CDR3 in amino acids: CASSTVGGGYEQYF. The CDR3 coding sequence is TGTGCCAGCAGTACCGTTGGTGGGGGCTACGAGCAGTACTTC.

The chain combines TRBV3-1 with TRBJ2-4, with D hard to call. This CDR3 comprises 15 residues. CDR1 and CDR2 (germline): LGHDT, YNNKEL (reference sequence). Between the trimmed V and J ends, which lost 1 base and 1 base, there was a span of 8 bases. The CDR3, as DNA: TGTGCCAGCAGCCAAGTTGGGCAGGCCAAAAACATTCAGTACTTC. This translates into CASSQVGQAKNIQYF.

This clonotype was seen a few times. This rearrangement joins TRBV12-3 or TRBV12-4 to TRBJ1-2; TRBD1 might be the D (6 bases). The CDR3 runs 13 residues. Trimming took 6 bases from V and 9 from J, leaving 17 bases between them. CDR3: CASSLQGKGSYTF. CDR3 nucleotides: TGTGCCAGCAGCTTACAGGGAAAGGGTAGCTACACCTTC.

The V and J genes are TRBV20-1 and TRBJ1-2; no reliable D call. The length of the CDR3 is 12 residues. Trimming left V 2 bases short and J 3 bases short, with 7 bases between. The germline gives CDR1 DFQATT, CDR2 SNEGSKA (reference sequence). In DNA form, the CDR3 reads TGCAGTGCTAGATTGGTCGACTATGGCTACACCTTC. This translates into CSARLVDYGYTF.

This chain connects TRBV12-3 or TRBV12-4 to TRBJ2-5; 8 positions match TRBD2. Germline trimming cut 6 bases from V and 0 bases from J; bases unmatched to any gene: 12. This CDR3 region has 17 residues. CDR3 region: CASSQRGEAGDQETQYF. The CDR3 region has the DNA TGTGCCAGCAGCCAGAGAGGGGAAGCGGGGGACCAAGAGACCCAGTACTTC.

This clonotype appeared a few times. V usage is TRBV12-3 or TRBV12-4 and J usage is TRBJ1-4, with D possibly TRBD1 on 6 matching bases. This CDR3 is built from 15 residues. Trimming cost V 3 bases and J 6 bases, with 14 bases left between them. The CDR3 reads CASSLTGALDEKLFF. The CDR3 nucleotides are TGTGCCAGCAGTTTGACGGGGGCCCTTGATGAAAAACTGTTTTTT.

The gene calls are TRBV30 and TRBJ2-3; the D gene could be TRBD1 or TRBD2 (5 bases each). Trimming left V 4 bases short and J 1 base short, with 18 bases between. CDR1 and CDR2 (germline): GTSNPN, SVGIG (reference sequence). The CDR3 spans 16 residues. The CDR3 loop reads CAWTHRDDIRTDTQYF. DNA of the CDR3: TGTGCCTGGACCCACCGGGACGACATACGCACAGATACGCAGTATTTT.

The rearrangement links TRBV27 to TRBJ1-3; TRBD1 aligns across 9 bases. The V segment lost 6 bases and the J segment 3 bases; nucleotides outside the gene matches: 6. The CDR3 contains 15 residues. The germline CDR1 and CDR2 sequences are MNHEY and SMNVEV (reference sequence). CDR3 amino acids: CASSSTGGDGNTIYF. The CDR3 nucleotides are TGTGCCAGCAGCTCCACAGGGGGCGATGGAAACACCATATATTTT.

The CDR3 sequence is CASSYVDRENGYTF. The CDR3 DNA sequence: TGTGCCAGCAGTTACGTGGACAGGGAGAATGGCTACACCTTC. J is TRBJ1-2 and V is TRBV6-5, with TRBD1 identical over 8 bases. V shed 2 bases and J 6 bases; nucleotides not matched to a gene: 5. The CDR3 consists of 14 residues. Germline V CDR1 and CDR2: MNHEY, SVGAGI.

The V gene is TRBV29-1, the J gene TRBJ2-5; TRBD2 matches 7 bases. The tail of the sequence fits TRBJ2-1 better, so the J call may be wrong. Germline V CDR1 and CDR2: SQVTM, ANQGSEA. The CDR3 covers 14 residues. The CDR3 here is CNGGEKGFYNEQFF. CDR3 DNA sequence: TGCAATGGGGGGGAAAAAGGGTTCTACAATGAGCAGTTCTTC.